This is a list of T cell receptor beta chains from one sample in a study of cytomegalovirus exposure and HLA in healthy donors. Clones were read by immunoSEQ multiplex PCR, and TCRdb kept only the in-frame ones, dropping some. Of tens of thousands of clones in the sample, 75% to 85% are singletons; the top ten hold about 14%. The sample was PBMCs. Every receptor here comes from a woman aged 40 to 50 in good health and CMV-seropositive. Each CDR3 is given with its conserved first and last residue. D genes are given only for firm matches. Clone size appears in some rows only: once, few, many, or a class for an expanded clone.

V gene	J gene	D gene	clone size	CDR3 protein	CDR3 DNA
TRBV5-1	TRBJ2-7	TRBD1	-	CASSGRGQGGKYPYEQYF	TGCGCCAGCAGCGGCAGGGGACAGGGGGGAAAATATCCCTACGAGCAGTACTTC
TRBV5-6	TRBJ1-5	TRBD1	medium-sized	CASSLWGTGSNQPQHF	TGTGCCAGCAGCTTGTGGGGGACAGGTTCCAATCAGCCCCAGCATTTT
TRBV6-5	TRBJ1-2	TRBD1	-	CASSYSDRGYGYTF	TGTGCCAGCAGTTACTCGGACAGGGGTTATGGCTACACCTTC
TRBV6-1	TRBJ2-5	-	few	CASSEGRGLETQYF	TGTGCCAGCAGTGAGGGCAGGGGTTTGGAGACCCAGTACTTC
TRBV7-3	TRBJ2-5	-	-	CASSFGREETQYF	TGTGCCAGCAGCTTCGGCAGGGAAGAGACCCAGTACTTC
TRBV6-5	TRBJ1-1	TRBD1	-	CASTPLTGRLEAFF	TGTGCCAGCACCCCGTTGACAGGGAGGCTGGAAGCTTTCTTT
TRBV5-6	TRBJ1-2	-	few	CASSSYNTYGYTF	TGTGCCAGCAGCTCATACAACACGTATGGCTACACCTTC
TRBV28	TRBJ2-2	TRBD1	few	CASTAHRGRSHTGELFF	TGTGCCAGCACCGCCCACAGGGGGCGATCCCACACCGGGGAGCTGTTTTTT
TRBV2	TRBJ2-2	TRBD1	-	CASRPQGASGELFF	TGTGCCAGCAGGCCCCAGGGGGCTAGCGGGGAGCTGTTTTTT
TRBV29-1	TRBJ1-2	TRBD1	-	CSVGQGTLGYTF	TGCAGCGTTGGACAGGGGACATTAGGCTACACCTTC
TRBV5-1	TRBJ2-7	-	-	CASSLALVQESSYEQYF	TGCGCCAGCAGCTTGGCCTTGGTACAGGAAAGCTCCTACGAGCAGTACTTC
TRBV9	TRBJ2-7	TRBD2	-	CASSEGPGGSYEQYF	TGTGCCAGCAGCGAGGGCCCGGGGGGCTCCTACGAGCAGTACTTC
TRBV5-5	TRBJ1-5	-	-	CASSRAGGSIGQPQHF	TGTGCCAGCAGCCGGGCGGGCGGAAGCATAGGTCAGCCCCAGCATTTT
TRBV11-2	TRBJ2-1	-	few	CASSPRGSNEQFF	TGTGCCAGCAGCCCCCGGGGTAGCAATGAGCAGTTCTTC